This T cell receptor beta chain appears in the sequencing data of a study of shared clonotypes between healthy human individuals. The study's findings and limits: Generation probability values for non-shared clonotypes were lower than those for clonotypes shared by all four donors.

The table came from immunoSEQ multiplex PCR; TCRdb's copy has only in-frame clones and leaves some out. The sample lists around 1 million clones, around three quarters seen once, with approximately 1.5% in the top ten. In regard to this clone: Its target is unknown.

The donors, all of them Caucasian adults, lived in Nashville, Tennessee. CDR1 is SGHNT, CDR2 YENEEA, per germline. This CDR3 has 13 residues. V dropped 1 base and J dropped 5 bases, with 9 bases sitting between them. The receptor's source is a man younger than 35 in good health. This chain links TRBV11-3 with TRBJ2-7; TRBD2 is a possible D gene (5 bases). The sample taken for sequencing was memory CD4+ T cells sorted from blood. Sample subset: CD45RA-negative fraction. As DNA, the CDR3 is TGTGCCAGCAGCTTAGCCATCGGGAACGAGCAGTACTTC. Protein: CASSLAIGNEQYF.